This TCR beta chain was documented in a study of blood T cell repertoires in COVID-19 (TCRdb year 2020). In terms of the full investigation: The collaborator samples originated in the United States, Italy and Spain and spanned the acute and convalescent phases of COVID-19. The samples were drawn from the first 160 participants of the ongoing ImmuneRACE study and from roughly 1,300 subjects provided by 6 global collaborators. The repertoires were released in a freely available public database intended as a resource for research on the immune response to SARS-CoV-2. Where HLA class I and class II types were available, the types were taken from metadata supplied by the sample provider, not from assay-based typing. Deeply sampled blood TCRbeta repertoires from subjects exposed to, actively infected with, or recovered from COVID-19 were included in the dataset. Nearly every sample came with metadata listing a de-identified subject ID, COVID-19 status, age in years and sex. The prospective study material was composed of cDNA or gDNA derived from T cells, B-cell-depleted T cells, or PBMCs. The study at large found these results: How much clinical and demographic metadata was included differed by source and by participant, and the metadata was provided uncurated.

The CDR3 numbers 15 residues from cysteine through phenylalanine. Only the CDR3 part of the read is kept: 45 bases, read in frame from the first base. CDR1 SGHDN and CDR2 FVKESK are derived from the germline V gene. V gives up 1 base and J gives up 4 bases, and the segment between their germline ends measures 12 bases. TCRbeta CDR3 regions were amplified from genomic DNA using the immunoSEQ Assay, a bias-controlled multiplex PCR. On the authors' methods: The number of nucleated cells in each sample was estimated by amplification of reference gene primers within the assay. To quantify the absolute abundance of each unique TCRbeta CDR3 rearrangement, sequence reads were collapsed and filtered. For each sample, productive Simpson clonality was calculated as the square root of Simpson's diversity index over productive rearrangements. TCRdb took over this immuneACCESS table, retaining in-frame rearrangements with V and J assigned. Such tables are incomplete; in checked studies, under half of the missing clones stem from an unresolved V gene, and the remainder is unexplained. The V and J calls and clone size are taken from that table; D and trimming were inferred from the DNA. This sample is represented by some 350,000 clones; roughly 87% of them were singletons. The ten largest make up 2.5% to 3% of the sample.

In the prospective study, participants were about 18 to 100 years old, resided in about two dozen geographic areas of the United States, and were enrolled through a virtual design. In the prospective study, participants were assigned to cohorts based on the clinical history participants reported in a screening survey and a study questionnaire. ImmuneRACE Cohort 3 recovered participants were defined by two consecutive negative NP/OP PCR tests, healthcare professional clearance, or symptom resolution. Mobile phlebotomists in the prospective study collected whole blood, serum and a nasopharyngeal or oropharyngeal swab from every participant. Participants in the prospective study had the option to provide additional blood draws and questionnaires over a 2-month period. Before DNA extraction, prospective study blood samples were shipped either frozen or at room temperature. Comments on this clone: Its target antigen remains unknown. No clone much larger than this one lies a single base away; base qualities are absent.

Here the chain combines TRBV14 and TRBJ2-3, with no reliable assignment of the D segment. Sequenced material: PBMCs or T cells enriched from blood (not recorded which). The source is a woman aged 30 to 39 who had recovered from COVID-19. CDR3 reads: CASSQVSLVADTQYF. The nucleotide sequence reads as follows: TGTGCCAGCAGCCAAGTTAGCTTGGTCGCAGATACGCAGTATTTT.